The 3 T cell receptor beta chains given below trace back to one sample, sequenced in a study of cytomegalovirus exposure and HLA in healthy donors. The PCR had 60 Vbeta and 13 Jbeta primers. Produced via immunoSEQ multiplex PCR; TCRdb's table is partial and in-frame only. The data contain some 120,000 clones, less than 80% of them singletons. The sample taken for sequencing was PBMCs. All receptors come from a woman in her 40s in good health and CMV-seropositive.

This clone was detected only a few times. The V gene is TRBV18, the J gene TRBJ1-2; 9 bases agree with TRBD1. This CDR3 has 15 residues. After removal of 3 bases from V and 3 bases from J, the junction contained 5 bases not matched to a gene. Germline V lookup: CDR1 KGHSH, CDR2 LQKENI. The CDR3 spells CASSPMGQGDYGYTF. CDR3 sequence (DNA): TGTGCCAGCTCACCTATGGGACAGGGAGACTATGGCTACACCTTC. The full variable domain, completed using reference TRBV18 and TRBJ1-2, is NAGVMQNPRHLVRRRGQEARLRCSPMKGHSHVYWYRQLPEEGLKFMVYLQKENIIDESGMPKERFSAEFPKEGPSILRIQQVVRGDSAAYFCASSPMGQGDYGYTFGSGTRLTVV.

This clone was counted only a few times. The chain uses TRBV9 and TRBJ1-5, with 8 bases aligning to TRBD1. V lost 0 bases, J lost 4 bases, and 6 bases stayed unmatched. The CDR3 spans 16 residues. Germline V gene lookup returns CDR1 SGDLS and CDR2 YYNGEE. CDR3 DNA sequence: TGTGCCAGCAGCGTAGGCCCAGGGGGCGAAAATCAGCCCCAGCATTTT. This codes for CASSVGPGGENQPQHF.

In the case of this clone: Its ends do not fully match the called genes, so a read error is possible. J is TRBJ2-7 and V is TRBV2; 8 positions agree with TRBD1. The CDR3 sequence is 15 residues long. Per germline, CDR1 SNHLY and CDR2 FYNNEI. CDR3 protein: CASREGTGGSYEQYF. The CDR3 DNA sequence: TGTGCCAGCAGGGAAGGGACAGGAGGATCCTACGAGCAGTACTTC. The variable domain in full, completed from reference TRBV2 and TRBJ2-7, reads EPEVTQTPSHQVTQMGQEVILRCVPISNHLYFYWYRQILGQKVEFLVSFYNNEISEKSEIFDDQFSVERPDGSNFTLKIRSTKLEDSAMYFCASREGTGGSYEQYFGPGTRLTVT.